This T cell receptor beta chain was sequenced for a study of T cell repertoires in cytomegalovirus infection. Findings and caveats of the study: CMV-specific TCR beta clonotypes restricted by HLA-C dominated the ex vivo response.

TCRdb redid the calling of the reads with MiXCR, one entry per CDR3 protein. The sample records approximately 170,000 distinct CDR3 sequences, approximately 15% being singletons. This clonotype came up many times. The antigen remains undetermined. The receptor's source is a human donor in good health (CMV status not recorded). Some clones in this sample may be carry-over from other donors' samples. Sequencing input: PBMCs.

The CDR3 spells CASSILGADGYTF. CDR3 nucleotide sequence: TGCGCCAGCAGCATACTTGGAGCGGATGGCTACACCTTC. V and J are TRBV5-1 and TRBJ1-2; unclear D gene. Germline V gene data show CDR1 as SGHRS and CDR2 as YFSETQ. Trimming cost V 4 bases and J 6 bases, with 13 bases left between them. CDR3 length: 13 amino acids.